The 26 T cell receptor beta chains below come from one sample, sequenced in a study of beta chain features in type 1 diabetes (dated by TCRdb to 2016 to 2019). Overall study outcomes, separate from this receptor: In all four CD4+ subsets, TCRB CDR3 length was moderately but significantly shorter in type 1 diabetes patients.

Library preparation employed the immunoSEQ multiplex PCR assay. The entire amount of isolated RNA was reverse transcribed using the High Capacity cDNA Reverse Transcription Kit, so the sequenced TCRB transcripts were expressed ones. Imported from immuneACCESS, the table was reduced by TCRdb to in-frame sequences with V and J called. These copies leave out some clones; in studies compared against another copy, an unresolved V gene accounts for under half, and the cause of the remainder is not known. Present in this sample are 300,000 to 400,000 clones, 8.5% to 10% of which were seen just once. The ten largest clones take up about 0.64% of the sample. What these receptors recognize is not known. Sequenced sample: central memory CD4+ T cells from blood. The receptor set was obtained from a man in his thirties or forties with type 1 diabetes.

This clone was seen repeatedly, ten times or more. J is TRBJ1-5 and V is TRBV7-2, with D perhaps matching TRBD1 (5 bases). The CDR3 is 15 amino acids. Trimming took off 4 bases at V and 4 bases at J, with 14 bases between the two ends. CDR1 and CDR2 from the germline V gene are SGHTA and FQGNSA. In DNA, the CDR3 is TGTGCCAGCAGCTCCTTCGTCGGGGCAAATCAGCCCCAGCATTTT. It yields the protein CASSSFVGANQPQHF.

The J gene is TRBJ1-5, the V gene TRBV30; D not certain. The CDR3 length is 13 residues. The V and J ends lost 3 bases and 4 bases respectively, with 10 bases between them. In germline, CDR1 is GTSNPN, CDR2 SVGIG (reference sequence). Here the CDR3 DNA reads TGTGCCTGGAGCCAGGTGGAGAATCAGCCCCAGCATTTT. Translating it yields CAWSQVENQPQHF.

Only a few counts were recorded for this clone. This chain links TRBV13 with TRBJ1-6, with TRBD1 as a possible D gene (6 bases). This CDR3 is built from 14 residues. The ends were cut back, 2 bases at V and 7 bases at J, with 9 bases in the middle. Germline CDR1 reads PRHDT; CDR2 reads FYEKMQ (reference sequence). The CDR3 DNA reads TGTGCCAGCAGCTTAAACAGGGCCAATTCACCCCTCCACTTT. Its translation: CASSLNRANSPLHF.

This clone has more than one count but fewer than ten. The rearrangement joins TRBV15 to TRBJ2-2; TRBD2 matches at 9 bases. There are 16 residues in the CDR3. V dropped 0 bases and J dropped 4; count of bases not matched to a gene: 3. The germline CDR1 and CDR2 sequences are LNHNV and YYDKDF (reference sequence). In DNA form, the CDR3 reads TGTGCCACCAGCAGAGAGCCAGCGGGGGGCACCGGGGAGCTGTTTTTT. It yields the protein CATSREPAGGTGELFF.

This clone occurred a few times. The chain links TRBV19 to TRBJ2-5, with 7 bases that match TRBD2. CDR1 is LNHDA and CDR2 is SQIVND in the germline V gene (reference sequence). CDR3 length equals 16 residues. With V trimmed by 3 bases and J by 2 bases, 9 bases remained unmatched. CDR3 region: CASSMSRGSLQETQYF. The CDR3 DNA reads TGTGCCAGTAGTATGTCTCGCGGGAGTTTACAAGAGACCCAGTACTTC.

The genes are TRBV27 and TRBJ2-7; D unclear. This CDR3 is 16 amino acids long. Germline assignment: CDR1 MNHEY and CDR2 SMNVEV (reference sequence). The V and J ends lost 5 bases and 3 bases respectively, with 20 bases between them. The CDR3, as DNA: TGTGCCAGCAGTCCTGGGCTGGGGTCGTCCCTCTACGAGCAGTACTTC. Translated, it gives CASSPGLGSSLYEQYF.

This clone was detected only a few times. The V call is TRBV6-1, the J call TRBJ1-2, with 8 bases that match TRBD1. Germline V CDR1 and CDR2: MNHNS, SASEGT. V was clipped by 5 bases and J by 5 bases; unmatched bases: 4. This CDR3 has 13 amino acids. As DNA, the CDR3 is TGTGCCAGCAGTTGGACAGGGCGGTATGGCTACACCTTC. It is translated as CASSWTGRYGYTF.

This clone was counted a few times. The rearrangement joins TRBV9 to TRBJ2-5, with 9 nucleotides matching TRBD1. Germline V gives CDR1 SGDLS, CDR2 YYNGEE. The CDR3 is made up of 14 amino acids. The J segment lost 5 bases and the V segment lost 5 bases, leaving 7 bases of the junction unmatched. In DNA, the CDR3 is TGTGCCAGCAGTCCGGGACAGGGAAGGGAGACCCAGTACTTC. This codes for CASSPGQGRETQYF.

This chain links TRBV11-2 with TRBJ2-7; a weak D match, TRBD1 (6 bases). The germline V and J ends were trimmed by 4 bases and 6 bases, with 16 bases remaining between them. There are 14 residues in the CDR3. Germline lookup yields CDR1 SGHAT and CDR2 FQNNGV. The CDR3 protein is CASSSMRTAGEQYF. The CDR3 DNA sequence: TGTGCCAGCAGCTCGATGCGGACAGCCGGCGAGCAGTACTTC.

This clone was counted at least ten times. The CDR3 loop is CASSLAVDTGELFF. CDR3 coding DNA: TGTGCCAGCAGCTTAGCGGTGGACACCGGGGAGCTGTTTTTT. J is TRBJ2-2 and V is TRBV7-2; D unclear. Trimming shortened V by 0 bases and J by 3 bases, and 5 bases separated the two germline ends. This CDR3 is 14 amino acids long. The germline CDR1 and CDR2 sequences are SGHTA and FQGNSA.

This clone turned up a few times. This chain uses TRBV7-9 with TRBJ2-1; 9 nucleotides line up with TRBD1. The trim removed 8 bases at V and 8 bases at J, leaving 7 bases unmatched. Germline CDR1 is SEHNR and CDR2 is FQNEAQ (reference sequence). There are 13 residues in the CDR3. The CDR3 loop reads CASHGQGRDEQFF. The CDR3 nucleotides read TGTGCCAGCCATGGACAGGGGAGAGATGAGCAGTTCTTC. The whole variable domain, remainder taken from reference TRBV7-9 and TRBJ2-1, is DTGVSQNPRHKITKRGQNVTFRCDPISEHNRLYWYRQTLGQGPEFLTYFQNEAQLEKSRLLSDRFSAERPKGSFSTLEIQRTEQGDSAMYLCASHGQGRDEQFFGPGTRLTVL.

The CDR3 loop is CASSVGQTYEQYF. In DNA, the CDR3 is TGTGCCAGCAGCGTAGGGCAGACTTACGAGCAGTACTTC. V is TRBV9 and J is TRBJ2-7; D ambiguous. Trimming pared 0 bases from V and 4 bases from J, leaving 8 bases between. The CDR3 is 13 amino acids. Germline loops: CDR1 SGDLS, CDR2 YYNGEE.

This clone was found many times. V usage is TRBV28 and J usage is TRBJ2-1; 9 bases line up with TRBD1. V trimming: 2 bases; J trimming: 5 bases; junction bases outside the gene matches: 4. Germline V gene data show CDR1 as MDHEN and CDR2 as SYDVKM. The CDR3 runs 15 residues. The CDR3: CASSLRGQGDNEQFF. The CDR3 bases are TGTGCCAGCAGTTTACGGGGACAGGGAGACAATGAGCAGTTCTTC. Full variable domain (missing parts from reference TRBV28 and TRBJ2-1): DVKVTQSSRYLVKRTGEKVFLECVQDMDHENMFWYRQDPGLGLRLIYFSYDVKMKEKGDIPEGYSVSREKKERFSLILESASTNQTSMYLCASSLRGQGDNEQFFGPGTRLTVL.

The rearrangement uses TRBV6-5 and TRBJ1-1; a weak D match, TRBD1 (5 bases). Germline CDR1 MNHEY, CDR2 SVGAGI. Trimming left V 8 bases short and J 4 bases short, with 20 bases between. This CDR3 region has 15 residues. The CDR3 protein is CASEEGQGMGTEAFF. CDR3 in DNA: TGTGCCAGCGAGGAAGGTCAGGGCATGGGCACTGAAGCTTTCTTT.

The chain carries TRBV18 and TRBJ1-1; 9 bases align to TRBD1. CDR1 KGHSH and CDR2 LQKENI come from the germline V gene. The V gene end was trimmed by 1 base and the J gene end by 7 bases; junction bases not matched to a gene: 13. The CDR3 is 17 residues long. CDR3 residues: CASSPLGTGDRDIEAFF. As DNA, the CDR3 is TGTGCCAGCTCACCACTGGGGACCGGGGACAGGGATATTGAAGCTTTCTTT.

On this clone: The identical CDR3 is also encoded by other nucleotide sequences in the sample. V is TRBV7-2 and J is TRBJ1-5; D remains ambiguous. The length of the CDR3 is 14 residues. Trimming took off 1 base at V and 3 bases at J, with 7 bases between the two ends. The germline V gene has CDR1 SGHTA and CDR2 FQGNSA. The chain's CDR3 is CASSLGLNNQPQHF. The CDR3 coding sequence is TGTGCCAGCAGCTTAGGACTAAACAATCAGCCCCAGCATTTT. Complete variable domain (other parts from reference TRBV7-2 and TRBJ1-5): GAGVSQSPSNKVTEKGKDVELRCDPISGHTALYWYRQSLGQGLEFLIYFQGNSAPDKSGLPSDRFSAERTGGSVSTLTIQRTQQEDSAVYLCASSLGLNNQPQHFGDGTRLSIL.

This clone was seen ten or more times. The CDR3: CASSSRNKGTWEQYF. CDR3 DNA sequence: TGTGCCAGCAGCTCACGTAATAAGGGAACTTGGGAGCAGTACTTC. The rearrangement uses TRBV7-8 and TRBJ2-7; D not certain. V lost 4 bases and J lost 7, with 20 bases in between. The germline gives CDR1 SGHVS, CDR2 FQNEAQ. The CDR3 runs 15 residues.

This clone has more than one count but fewer than ten. The CDR3 sequence: CASSLGPAQSYEQYF. The CDR3 bases are TGTGCCAGCAGCTTAGGCCCCGCGCAGTCCTACGAGCAGTACTTC. The V call is TRBV7-2, the J call TRBJ2-7; no clear D. This CDR3 is built from 15 residues. Germline CDR1 reads SGHTA; CDR2 reads FQGNSA. The germline V and J ends were trimmed by 1 base and 1 base, with 11 bases remaining between them.

This clone was detected a few times. The chain combines TRBV2 with TRBJ1-4; no reliable D call. The CDR3 runs 13 residues. Trimming pared 5 bases from V and 4 bases from J, leaving 8 bases between. CDR1 is SNHLY and CDR2 is FYNNEI in the germline V gene. Here the CDR3 DNA reads TGTGCCAGCAGTTCTGTTTTTAATGAAAAACTGTTTTTT. Encoded protein: CASSSVFNEKLFF.

This clone was found a few times. J is TRBJ2-7 and V is TRBV5-1, with TRBD1 matching over 8 bases. With V trimmed by 5 bases and J by 5 bases, 3 bases remained unmatched. CDR1 and CDR2 (germline): SGHRS, YFSETQ. This CDR3 region has 12 residues. In DNA, the CDR3 is TGCGCCAGCAGGACAGGGGTGAACGAGCAGTACTTC. Residues: CASRTGVNEQYF. Looking up the rest from reference TRBV5-1 and TRBJ2-7 gives the full variable domain: KAGVTQTPRYLIKTRGQQVTLSCSPISGHRSVSWYQQTPGQGLQFLFEYFSETQRNKGNFPGRFSGRQFSNSRSEMNVSTLELGDSALYLCASRTGVNEQYFGPGTRLTVT.

The chain uses TRBV2 and TRBJ1-1; no definite D call. The V and J ends lost 7 bases and 3 bases respectively, with 15 bases between them. The V gene's germline CDR1 is SNHLY and CDR2 FYNNEI. The CDR3 runs 14 residues. The CDR3 here is CASKLDGTYTEAFF. The CDR3, as DNA: TGTGCCAGCAAATTGGACGGAACTTACACTGAAGCTTTCTTT.

In its sample, this clone was seen a few times. The gene calls are TRBV6-6 and TRBJ2-1; D perhaps matches TRBD2 (5 bases). The CDR3 consists of 16 residues. The V gene's germline CDR1 is MNHNY and CDR2 SVGAGI (reference sequence). V lost 0 bases to trimming and J lost 8 bases, with 17 bases between them. The CDR3 is CASSYSPSRRWDEQFF. In DNA form, the CDR3 reads TGTGCCAGCAGTTACTCGCCTAGCCGGAGGTGGGATGAGCAGTTCTTC.

This clone was counted ten times or more. The chain links TRBV2 to TRBJ2-6; 11 positions match TRBD1. Germline CDR1 and CDR2: SNHLY and FYNNEI. There are 16 residues in the CDR3. After removal of 5 bases from V and 2 bases from J, the junction contained 2 bases not matched to a gene. The CDR3 DNA reads as TGTGCCAGCAGTCGGACAGGGGGCGCTGGGGCCAACGTCCTGACTTTC. It encodes CASSRTGGAGANVLTF.

The V gene is TRBV29-1, the J gene TRBJ2-5; 8 nucleotides line up with TRBD1. The J call could be wrong; TRBJ2-7 is a better fit for the DNA end. The CDR3 runs 14 residues. Germline CDR1 and CDR2: SQVTM and ANQGSEA. The CDR3 region has the DNA TGCAGCGTTGAAGGGACAGGGAGAAGCTACGAGCAGTACTTC. This translates into CSVEGTGRSYEQYF.

A note on this clone: This may arise from a read error, as a much more abundant clone is one base away. The same CDR3 can be traced to other DNA sequences in this sample. The chain uses TRBV7-2 and TRBJ2-7; 7 bases line up with TRBD2. V shed 4 bases, J shed 4 bases, and the junction held 1 base outside the gene matches. In germline, CDR1 is SGHTA, CDR2 FQGNSA. The CDR3 covers 12 residues. The CDR3 loop reads CASSSSGYEQYF. As DNA, the CDR3 is TGTGCCAGCAGCTCTAGCGGATACGAGCAGTACTTC.

Points on this clone: One junction end does not reproduce the germline sequence, and a read error may be involved. This chain uses TRBV5-1 with TRBJ1-2; perhaps TRBD1 as D (5 bases). CDR1 is SGHRS and CDR2 is YFSETQ in the germline V gene. This CDR3 has 12 residues. The CDR3 region is CASLVRGHGYTF. The CDR3 region has the DNA TGTGCCAGCTTAGTACGGGGCCACGGCTACACCTTC.